One T cell receptor (beta chain) is described in this entry. The antigen remains unidentified. The data belong to a study of blood T cells in healthy people across ages. Overall study results and limits: While age rose, TCR beta diversity per million T cells dropped in a roughly linear way.

The germline CDR1 and CDR2 sequences are SNHLY and FYNNEI. V was shortened by 4 bases and J by 2 bases, with 12 bases between the two germline ends. The CDR3 is 15 amino acids. A J-beta primer mix and a sample-barcoded 5' primer were used in a second PCR of about 7 to 12 cycles. MiXCR, applied by TCRdb to the 5' RACE reads, yields one record per CDR3 protein. This repertoire shows around 800,000 distinct CDR3 sequences, roughly 25% found once; its top ten account for 2.5% to 3.5%. The data also belong to a second study, concerning T cells of mothers and their children. That investigation notes: The donors comprised about six children and their three healthy Caucasian mothers. Sequencing got over 9 million TCR beta CDR3 reads from each mother and about 3.1 million from each child. Related and unrelated pairs show TCR recombination output that thymic selection shapes similarly.

The sequence was collected from a boy between 5 and 17 years old in good health. The sample taken for sequencing was blood. The V and J genes are TRBV2 and TRBJ2-1; D gene ambiguous. The CDR3 nucleotides read TGTGCCAGCAGTGTACCCGTCAGCACCTACAATGAGCAGTTCTTC. Amino acid sequence: CASSVPVSTYNEQFF.